What follows is one T cell receptor beta chain and its context. The data belong to a study of Ad26.COV2.S vaccination and SARS-CoV-2 variants. In the study overall: Participant was drawn from the COV1001 Ad26.COV2.S trial arm.

Measured with immunoSEQ multiplex PCR; TCRdb has only the in-frame clones, and not every one. The sample carries some 500,000 clones, 89% recorded once. V was shortened by 5 bases and J by 8 bases, with 17 bases between the two germline ends. Germline values: CDR1 MNHNS, CDR2 SASEGT. CDR3 size: 14 residues. Treatment defined: around 19 received Ad26.COV2.S at low or high dose, single or two shots; 5 received placebo; per-sample allocation not given. Samples analyzed were those drawn on day 63 after the first vaccine or placebo injection. As its vector, the vaccine had Ad26, which expressed Wuhan-strain SARS-CoV-2 spike.

The clonotype was recovered from a person aged 18 to 59 who received the Ad26.COV2.S COVID-19 vaccine or a placebo. The chain employs TRBV6-1 and TRBJ2-3; D possibly corresponds to TRBD2 (6 bases). The sample was peripheral blood, taken in a trial of Ad26.COV2.S vaccine versus placebo. The CDR3 sequence: CASSSTSERVTQYF. DNA of the CDR3: TGTGCCAGCAGTTCAACCAGCGAGCGGGTTACGCAGTATTTT.